What follows describes a single T cell receptor (beta chain). A junction boundary mismatches the germline segment, possibly from a read error. This sample was taken from a study of shared clonotypes between healthy human individuals. Per germline, CDR1 MNHEY and CDR2 SVGAGI. The CDR3 extends over 15 amino acids. Assay execution took place at the deep level. Clones were sequenced by immunoSEQ multiplex PCR, and TCRdb holds only the in-frame ones, with some missing. This table has 2 million to 2.5 million clones, 93% appearing once. CD45RA+ naive and CD45RA-negative memory subsets were separated from CD4+ cells.

The TCR sequence derives from a young man in good health. Some clones in this sample may be carry-over from other donors' samples. The chain is built from TRBV6-5 and TRBJ2-7; TRBD2 aligns across 10 bases. Material: naive CD4+ T cells from PBMCs. The subset denotes: CD45RA+ positively selected. CDR3 sequence: CASSYDSGRAYEQHF. The CDR3, as DNA: TGTGCCAGCAGTTACGACAGCGGGAGGGCCTACGAGCAGCACTTC.